A single sample gave rise to the 20 T cell receptor beta chains below, sequenced in a study of T-cell memory formation after mild COVID-19. TCRdb itself ran the 5' RACE reads through MiXCR, one entry per CDR3 protein. This sample has some 200,000 distinct CDR3 sequences, with about a fifth found just once. Sequenced: PBMCs or a T cell subset sorted from them (not recorded which). These receptors came from an adult woman who had mild COVID-19 (a few samples of this study predate the infection). Cell type and time point are not known.

The V and J genes are TRBV6-1 and TRBJ1-1, with TRBD1 matching over 7 bases. CDR1 MNHNS and CDR2 SASEGT come from the germline V gene. J was trimmed by 3 bases and V by 2 bases; bases with no gene match: 6. CDR3 size: 15 residues. CDR3 protein: CASSEIPGQDTEAFF. The CDR3, as DNA: TGTGCCAGCAGTGAAATTCCCGGACAGGACACTGAAGCTTTCTTT.

This clonotype was seen a handful of times. This chain connects TRBV12-3 or TRBV12-4 to TRBJ2-7, with D tentatively TRBD2 (6 bases). The CDR3 spans 15 residues. Trimming left V 0 bases short and J 3 bases short, with 12 bases between. The CDR3 DNA is TGTGCCAGCAGTTTAGCGGGACTGGGGGACTACGAGCAGTACTTC. It translates to CASSLAGLGDYEQYF.

This clonotype was counted a few times. This chain joins TRBV7-9 and TRBJ1-1, with a weak D call TRBD1 (5 bases). CDR1 and CDR2 (germline): SEHNR, FQNEAQ (reference sequence). The V and J ends lost 1 base and 0 bases respectively, with 9 bases between them. This CDR3 contains 15 residues. For the CDR3, the DNA is TGTGCCAGCAGCTTAGAGGGACCTCTGAACACTGAAGCTTTCTTT. Protein: CASSLEGPLNTEAFF.

This clonotype was seen a handful of times. J is TRBJ2-5 and V is TRBV2; the D is unclear. Trimming took off 3 bases at V and 2 bases at J, with 13 bases between the two ends. CDR1 and CDR2 (germline): SNHLY, FYNNEI. This CDR3 has 15 residues. The CDR3: CASSDPKASQETQYF. DNA for the CDR3: TGTGCCAGCAGTGATCCGAAGGCCTCACAAGAGACCCAGTACTTC.

The chain joins TRBV11-2 to TRBJ2-7; 8 nucleotides agree with TRBD1. This CDR3 region has 13 residues. Per the germline V gene, CDR1 is SGHAT and CDR2 is FQNNGV. V shed 1 base, J shed 6 bases, and the junction held 2 bases outside the gene matches. The CDR3, as DNA: TGTGCCAGCAGCTTAGGGACAGGGTTCGAGCAGTACTTC. It yields the protein CASSLGTGFEQYF.

This clonotype was seen a handful of times. This chain connects TRBV27 to TRBJ1-2; TRBD1 matches 10 bases. Germline V lookup: CDR1 MNHEY, CDR2 SMNVEV (reference sequence). The V segment lost 6 bases and the J segment 5 bases; nucleotides outside the gene matches: 12. The CDR3 extends over 16 amino acids. In DNA, the CDR3 is TGTGCCAGCAGCCTGGTCCCTGGGACAGGGGTTTATGGCTACACCTTC. Translated, it gives CASSLVPGTGVYGYTF.

The chain links TRBV7-9 to TRBJ1-2, with 9 positions matching TRBD1. Germline V CDR1 and CDR2: SEHNR, FQNEAQ (reference sequence). CDR3 length equals 14 residues. V was pared by 3 bases and J by 6 bases, with 5 bases of the junction left unmatched. For the CDR3, the DNA is TGTGCCAGCAGCTTGAGGACAGGGGTCGATGGCTACACCTTC. Its protein product is CASSLRTGVDGYTF.

The rearrangement uses TRBV10-3 and TRBJ1-2; tentative D call: TRBD1 (5 bases). In germline, CDR1 is ENHRY, CDR2 SYGVKD. The CDR3 contains 13 residues. Trimming left V 6 bases short and J 2 bases short, with 10 bases between. CDR3 protein: CAIRMDTNYGYTF. The DNA for the CDR3 is TGTGCCATCAGGATGGACACGAACTATGGCTACACCTTC.

The chain recombines TRBV11-2 with TRBJ1-3; D uncertain. Germline V CDR1 and CDR2: SGHAT, FQNNGV. The length of the CDR3 is 13 residues. V was clipped by 8 bases and J by 0 bases, with 8 bases between them. The CDR3 coding sequence is TGTGCCAGCCTAGGTCCCTCTGGAAACACCATATATTTT. Translating gives CASLGPSGNTIYF.

This clonotype was observed a handful of times. The rearrangement uses TRBV20-1 and TRBJ2-7; D perhaps matches TRBD1 (5 bases). Germline V gives CDR1 DFQATT, CDR2 SNEGSKA (reference sequence). The CDR3 contains 14 residues. Trimming stripped 0 bases from V and 3 bases from J, with 12 bases between. The CDR3 is CSAREDREIYEQYF. The CDR3 DNA sequence: TGCAGTGCTAGAGAAGACAGAGAGATCTACGAGCAGTACTTC.

The J gene is TRBJ2-3, the V gene TRBV20-1; 10 nucleotides match TRBD2. Germline CDR1 and CDR2: DFQATT and SNEGSKA (reference sequence). V trimming: 0 bases; J trimming: 12 bases; junction bases outside the gene matches: 9. The CDR3 spans 14 residues. CDR3 in DNA: TGCAGTGCTAGAGATCCAAGGACTAGCGGATCCCAGTATTTT. Translated: CSARDPRTSGSQYF.

This clonotype was seen a few times. The V gene is TRBV20-1, the J gene TRBJ2-1; D not certain. The CDR3 consists of 15 residues. Germline CDR1 and CDR2: DFQATT and SNEGSKA (reference sequence). Trimming removed 0 bases from V and 1 base from J, with 10 bases in between. The CDR3 DNA sequence: TGCAGTGCTAGAGATCTGCGGAGTTCCTACAATGAGCAGTTCTTC. Its translation: CSARDLRSSYNEQFF.

The chain uses TRBV12-3 or TRBV12-4 and TRBJ1-2; no clear D. V was shortened by 3 bases and J by 0 bases, with 8 bases between the two germline ends. The CDR3 has 14 residues. For the CDR3, the DNA is TGTGCCAGCAGTTTCCTGAAGGCTAACTATGGCTACACCTTC. Amino acids: CASSFLKANYGYTF.

This clonotype came up a few times. The chain employs TRBV27 and TRBJ2-1; perhaps TRBD2 as D (6 bases). V dropped 6 bases and J dropped 7 bases, with 10 bases sitting between them. Germline lookup yields CDR1 MNHEY and CDR2 SMNVEV (reference sequence). The CDR3 spans 12 residues. CDR3 amino acids: CASRRGFNEQFF. CDR3 nucleotides: TGTGCCAGCAGACGGGGGTTTAATGAGCAGTTCTTC.

The chain uses TRBV27 and TRBJ1-1; D not certain. V lost 3 bases, J lost 4 bases, and 9 bases lay in between. Germline V gene data show CDR1 as MNHEY and CDR2 as SMNVEV (reference sequence). This CDR3 is 13 amino acids long. The CDR3 loop reads CASSFGRSTEAFF. CDR3 coding DNA: TGTGCCAGCAGTTTTGGGCGGAGCACTGAAGCTTTCTTT.

V and J are TRBV7-9 and TRBJ2-7, with a possible D match to TRBD1 (6 bases). V lost 10 bases and J lost 3, with 13 bases in between. CDR3 length: 12 amino acids. Germline values: CDR1 SEHNR, CDR2 FQNEAQ (reference sequence). DNA of the CDR3: TGTGCCACCCCAGGGGCGGGCTACGAGCAGTACTTC. Amino acids: CATPGAGYEQYF.

The chain joins TRBV7-9 to TRBJ1-1, with TRBD1 matching 8 bases. J was trimmed by 4 bases and V by 1 base; bases with no gene match: 2. CDR1 is SEHNR and CDR2 is FQNEAQ in the germline V gene (reference sequence). The CDR3 spans 14 residues. DNA for the CDR3: TGTGCCAGCAGCTTAGGCAGGGGGCCCACTGAAGCTTTCTTT. This codes for CASSLGRGPTEAFF. The full variable domain, rest sourced from reference TRBV7-9 and TRBJ1-1, is DTGVSQNPRHKITKRGQNVTFRCDPISEHNRLYWYRQTLGQGPEFLTYFQNEAQLEKSRLLSDRFSAERPKGSFSTLEIQRTEQGDSAMYLCASSLGRGPTEAFFGQGTRLTVV.

This clonotype was seen more than once but under ten times. The genes are TRBV2 and TRBJ2-1, with TRBD2 as a possible D gene (5 bases). The CDR3 is 14 amino acids. Germline lookup yields CDR1 SNHLY and CDR2 FYNNEI. The V and J ends lost 8 bases and 0 bases respectively, with 11 bases between them. This chain's CDR3 is CASAGRSSYNEQFF. The DNA for the CDR3 is TGTGCCAGCGCGGGTCGGAGCTCCTACAATGAGCAGTTCTTC.

This clonotype turned up a few times. The V call is TRBV24-1, the J call TRBJ1-2; D gene uncertain. Deletions cut 3 bases from V and 3 bases from J, with 7 bases between. Germline V gene lookup returns CDR1 KGHDR and CDR2 SFDVKD. There are 13 residues in the CDR3. This chain's CDR3 is CATSDPGHYGYTF. The CDR3 DNA sequence: TGTGCCACCAGTGATCCGGGTCACTATGGCTACACCTTC.

This clonotype was observed once. The chain carries TRBV24-1 and TRBJ2-1; 11 positions agree with TRBD1. The CDR3 runs 18 residues. The germline CDR1 and CDR2 sequences are KGHDR and SFDVKD. V shed 3 bases and J 2 bases; nucleotides not matched to a gene: 8. The CDR3 nucleotides read TGTGCCACCAGTGATCCACTACTGGACAGGGGGCCCTACAATGAGCAGTTCTTC. This codes for CATSDPLLDRGPYNEQFF.